This T cell receptor beta chain derives from a study of blood T cell repertoires in COVID-19. As for the study in general: Both acute and convalescent COVID-19 samples were obtained from the United States, Italy and Spain.

This CDR3 contains 16 residues. V lost 3 bases and J lost 5; bases outside the gene matches: 4. Per the germline V gene, CDR1 is SGHNT and CDR2 is YYREEE (reference sequence). Measured with immunoSEQ multiplex PCR; TCRdb has only the in-frame clones, and not every one. Seen here are about 15,000 clones, over 65% observed once, and the top ten hold about 14%. This sequence originates from a human donor in a cohort sampled during active COVID-19. Source material: peripheral blood. The chain couples TRBV5-4 to TRBJ2-3, with 15 bases that match TRBD2. This CDR3 reads CASSSGLAGGIDTQYF. The CDR3 DNA follows: TGTGCCAGCAGCTCGGGACTAGCGGGAGGTATAGATACGCAGTATTTT.